This TCR beta chain is drawn from a study of shared clonotypes between healthy human individuals. Assay: immunoSEQ multiplex PCR; the TCRdb copy retains only in-frame clones and omits some. The repertoire holds some 690,000 clones, 90% seen once, with 34% in the top ten. Germline CDR1 reads MDHEN; CDR2 reads SYDVKM. Deletions cut 6 bases from V and 2 bases from J, with 16 bases between. This CDR3 spans 15 amino acids. This receptor was identified in a man younger than 35 in good health. Some clones in this sample may be carry-over from other donors' samples. The chain joins TRBV28 to TRBJ1-1; a possible D gene is TRBD1 (6 bases). Sequencing was performed on memory CD8+ T cells from PBMCs. Subset noted: CD45RO+ cells pooled with CCR7-negative TemRA cells. The CDR3 here is CASRFSGQRNTEAFF. The CDR3 coding sequence is TGTGCCAGCAGGTTTTCGGGACAAAGAAACACTGAAGCTTTCTTT.